This TCR beta chain was sequenced during a study of regulatory T cells in long-lasting Graves disease. About the study: Graves' patients diagnosed newly had used antithyroid drugs under 3 months.

As to time point: newly diagnosed GD, antithyroid drugs for less than 3 months. Preparation of the TCR library used RNA extracted from PBMCs. Both iRepertoire HTBI primers and Arm-PCR of CDR3 regions were used to build the TCR beta libraries. A single record per CDR3 protein comes from TCRdb applying MiXCR to the multiplex PCR reads. The top ten clones hold 10% to 15% of a sample with around 450,000 distinct CDR3 sequences, around 15% of them seen once. This same sample was also taken into another study, of T cells in Graves' hyperthyroidism and ophthalmopathy.

This clonotype was obtained from a man aged 35-49 years with Graves disease. The sequencing used peripheral blood mononuclear cells (PBMCs), collected at new diagnosis, from a patient treated with antithyroid drugs.

The CDR3 here is CAWSAGLRETQYF. The CDR3 DNA sequence: TGTGCCTGGAGCGCGGGGTTACGGGAGACCCAGTACTTC. V gene TRBV30 combines with J gene TRBJ2-5, with a possible D match to TRBD2 (6 bases). The V gene's germline CDR1 is GTSNPN and CDR2 SVGIG (reference sequence). The CDR3 has 13 amino acids. Trimming stripped 3 bases from V and 5 bases from J, with 13 bases between.